The source of this TCR beta chain is a study of T cells in Graves' hyperthyroidism and ophthalmopathy. Study information: Any treatment followed the collection of peripheral blood at initial diagnosis.

This clonotype occurred many times. Patients with uncontrolled infections, other autoimmune diseases, pregnancy or lactation were excluded. Using roughly 9.4 ml of fresh peripheral blood, PBMCs were prepared. Authors of the study amplified TCR beta CDR3 regions from RNA transcripts. The HTBI primer set drove a first-round RT-PCR of the TCR CDR3. TCRdb used MiXCR to reprocess the multiplex PCR reads, holding one entry per CDR3 protein. The sample consists of hundreds of thousands of distinct CDR3 sequences, around 15% of them appearing once. The specimen was blood. This TCR derives from a woman aged 55 to 70 with Graves' ophthalmopathy.

The CDR3, as DNA: TGTGCCTGCAGGCCTCGGGGGGGTAGAAACACCATATATTTT. It specifies CACRPRGGRNTIYF. This chain joins TRBV30 and TRBJ1-3; D may be TRBD1 (5 bases). Germline values: CDR1 GTSNPN, CDR2 SVGIG (reference sequence). V lost 6 bases and J 5 bases, leaving 17 bases between the germline ends. The CDR3 runs to 14 residues.